These T cell receptor beta chains were read from a single sample in a study of early T cells in non-severe SARS-CoV-2 infection. TCRdb itself ran the 5' RACE reads through MiXCR, one entry per CDR3 protein. The repertoire holds about 80,000 distinct CDR3 sequences, with roughly 12% as singletons. Sequencing used whole blood. Every receptor here comes from an adult who was a healthcare worker with PCR-confirmed SARS-CoV-2 infection or an uninfected control (not recorded which). Each CDR3 is given with its conserved first and last residue. A D gene is named only where the DNA matches it firmly. Some rows have no size entry. The others give once, few or many, or a class for an expanded clone.

D	V	J	size	DNA	CDR3
NA	TRBV5-5	TRBJ2-2	many	TGTGCCAGCAGCTTGGGGGCCAACACCGGGGAGCTGTTTTTT	CASSLGANTGELFF
NA	TRBV9	TRBJ2-5	NA	TGTGCCAGCAGCGCACTAGGACTATTGACTGAGACCCAGTACTTC	CASSALGLLTETQYF
TRBD1	TRBV11-2	TRBJ2-3	NA	TGTGCCAGCAGCCCGGGACAGGGGGCAATTAGAACAGATACGCAGTATTTT	CASSPGQGAIRTDTQYF
NA	TRBV11-3	TRBJ1-6	few	TGTGCCAGCAGCTTAGGCATGAAAGGGCTCCACTTT	CASSLGMKGLHF
TRBD1	TRBV6-5	TRBJ1-2	many	TGTGCCAGCAGCCCGACAGGGGGAGAATTGTTCTACACCTTC	CASSPTGGELFYTF
TRBD1	TRBV29-1	TRBJ1-1	NA	TGCAGCGCGAGACAGGGCACCACTGAAGCTTTCTTT	CSARQGTTEAFF
NA	TRBV10-2	TRBJ2-1	many	TGCGCCAGCAGTGAGTACGGACTACCTTTAGACAATGAGCAGTTCTTC	CASSEYGLPLDNEQFF
NA	TRBV29-1	TRBJ1-1	many	TGCAGCGTTAGAAGGGGCACTGAAGCTTTCTTT	CSVRRGTEAFF
NA	TRBV20-1	TRBJ2-1	NA	TGCAGTGCTAGAACCCTTTACAGATACAATGAGCAGTTCTTC	CSARTLYRYNEQFF
NA	TRBV11-3	TRBJ2-6	many	TGTGCCAGCAGCGGTTGGGGCCTTGGGGCCAACGTCCTGACTTTC	CASSGWGLGANVLTF
TRBD2	TRBV12-3/TRBV12-4	TRBJ2-2	few	TGTGCCAGCAGTTTCCTAAGCGGGGACACCGGGGAGCTGTTTTTT	CASSFLSGDTGELFF
TRBD1	TRBV10-3	TRBJ1-1	many	TGTGCCACGACGACAAGGGAAAGGCAGGGGGGCACTGAAGCTTTCTTT	CATTTRERQGGTEAFF
NA	TRBV20-1	TRBJ2-2	few	TGCAGTGCTAGAGGCCCCGGGGGGGAGCTGTTTTTT	CSARGPGGELFF
TRBD2	TRBV30	TRBJ2-3	NA	TGTGCCTTGACTAGCGGGGATAGCACAGATACGCAGTATTTT	CALTSGDSTDTQYF
NA	TRBV10-3	TRBJ1-1	NA	TGTGCCATCAGTGAGCGGGGTGGCACTGAAGCTTTCTTT	CAISERGGTEAFF
NA	TRBV15	TRBJ2-1	NA	TGTGCCACCAGCAGAGATACTGGCGGGAAAGGGAATGAGCAGTTCTTC	CATSRDTGGKGNEQFF
NA	TRBV6-2/TRBV6-3	TRBJ2-5	NA	TGTGCCAGCACCCACCAAGAGACCCAGTACTTC	CASTHQETQYF
NA	TRBV19	TRBJ2-2	NA	TGTGCCAGTAGTATCCTGCTCACCGGGGAGCTGTTTTTT	CASSILLTGELFF
TRBD1	TRBV20-1	TRBJ2-1	many	TGCAGTGCTAGATTTCCGACAGGGGGCTTTGTCAATGAGCAGTTCTTC	CSARFPTGGFVNEQFF
NA	TRBV3-1	TRBJ2-3	many	TGTGCCAGCAGCCAAAAGGTGGGGTCCACAGATACGCAGTATTTT	CASSQKVGSTDTQYF
NA	TRBV25-1	TRBJ2-3	few	TGTGCCAGCAGTGAATACGGGGGTTATACGCAGTATTTT	CASSEYGGYTQYF
TRBD1	TRBV20-1	TRBJ2-7	many	TGCAGTGCTCCACGGACAGGGTACGAGCAGTACTTC	CSAPRTGYEQYF
NA	TRBV11-2	TRBJ1-5	many	TGTGCCAGCAGCTCCCGGGACGGATCTAGCAATCAGCCCCAGCATTTT	CASSSRDGSSNQPQHF
NA	TRBV24-1	TRBJ2-7	few	TGTGCCACCCAGGATCCGGCCGGTCACGAGCAGTACTTC	CATQDPAGHEQYF
TRBD1	TRBV12-3/TRBV12-4	TRBJ2-3	many	TGTGCCAGCAGTTTCCTACAGGGGGTATTAATAGATACGCAGTATTTT	CASSFLQGVLIDTQYF
TRBD2	TRBV12-5	TRBJ2-3	NA	TGTGCTAGTGGTTTGGTACGGACTAGCGGGTACACAGATACGCAGTATTTT	CASGLVRTSGYTDTQYF
NA	TRBV12-3/TRBV12-4	TRBJ2-1	many	TGTGCCAGCAGTTTAGCGGGGGGGCTAGGTGAGCAGTTCTTC	CASSLAGGLGEQFF
NA	TRBV2	TRBJ2-1	few	TGTGCCAGCATAACCCCTCCGTTCAATGAGCAGTTCTTC	CASITPPFNEQFF
NA	TRBV13	TRBJ2-6	few	TGTGCCAGCAGCTTCACTAGGGGGTACAGCTCTGGGGCCAACGTCCTGACTTTC	CASSFTRGYSSGANVLTF
NA	TRBV27	TRBJ1-1	NA	TGTGCCAGCAAAACAGGGACCCTGAACACTGAAGCTTTCTTT	CASKTGTLNTEAFF
NA	TRBV29-1	TRBJ2-3	NA	TGCAGCGTTGCCGTGACAGATACGCAGTATTTT	CSVAVTDTQYF
NA	TRBV29-1	TRBJ1-3	few	TGCAGCGTGTGGGGGGGCCTCGGAAACACCATATATTTT	CSVWGGLGNTIYF
TRBD1	TRBV7-9	TRBJ1-5	NA	TGTGCCAGCAGCTGGGACAGGACCCTGGAGCCCCAGCATTTT	CASSWDRTLEPQHF
NA	TRBV11-2	TRBJ2-1	many	TGTGCCAGCAGCTTTGCGGGGAGTAATGAGCAGTTCTTC	CASSFAGSNEQFF
NA	TRBV3-1	TRBJ2-7	many	TGTGCCAGCAGCCATTTAGGGGGGATCGAGCAGTACTTC	CASSHLGGIEQYF
NA	TRBV11-2	TRBJ2-1	many	TGTGCCAGCAGCTTGGGGGACCCGCTGGGTGAGCAGTTCTTC	CASSLGDPLGEQFF
TRBD1	TRBV12-3/TRBV12-4	TRBJ1-3	few	TGTGCCAGCAGCCGAAGGACAGGATCCTCTGGAAACACCATATATTTT	CASSRRTGSSGNTIYF
NA	TRBV7-9	TRBJ1-4	few	TGTGCCAGCAGCGTTGGGACGGATAATGAAAAACTGTTTTTT	CASSVGTDNEKLFF
NA	TRBV29-1	TRBJ1-3	few	TGCAGTGGCACAGGGAACTCTGGAAACACCATATATTTT	CSGTGNSGNTIYF
TRBD1	TRBV20-1	TRBJ1-5	many	TGCAGTGCTCGGGACAGGCCGACTCAGCCCCAGCATTTT	CSARDRPTQPQHF
NA	TRBV7-2	TRBJ1-5	many	TGTGCCAGCAGTGGTCAGTATCAGCCCCAGCATTTT	CASSGQYQPQHF